The 15 T cell receptor beta chains reported below all come from one sample, sequenced in a study of OX40 agonist ivuxolimab in advanced cancers. Libraries were prepared by immunoSEQ multiplex PCR; TCRdb keeps only in-frame clonotypes and omits some of them. The sample contains tens of thousands of clones, around 86% of which appear only once. Sequenced material: CD4+ or CD8+ T cells sorted from blood, taken in a trial of the OX40 agonist ivuxolimab. The receptors shown here come from an adult with an advanced solid tumor such as melanoma, head and neck, liver or kidney cancer.

The V call is TRBV11-1, the J call TRBJ1-1; D not certain. Between the trimmed V and J ends, which lost 1 base and 5 bases, there was a span of 11 bases. The CDR3 has 14 amino acids. Germline V gives CDR1 SGHAT, CDR2 FQDESV (reference sequence). The CDR3 DNA sequence: TGTGCCAGCAGCTTAGGGCAGTTTAGGACTGAAGCTTTCTTT. Amino acid sequence: CASSLGQFRTEAFF.

Only one count was recorded for this clone. This chain connects TRBV5-4 to TRBJ2-1, with TRBD2 matching 11 bases. The CDR3 loop spans 15 amino acids. CDR1 is SGHNT, CDR2 YYREEE, per germline (reference sequence). V trimming: 3 bases; J trimming: 5 bases; junction bases outside the gene matches: 4. CDR3 residues: CASSSPGLADNEQFF. For the CDR3, the DNA is TGTGCCAGCAGCTCACCGGGACTAGCGGACAATGAGCAGTTCTTC.

This rearrangement joins TRBV4-3 to TRBJ2-3; 9 positions agree with TRBD2. CDR1 is LGHNA, CDR2 YSLEER, per germline. V shed 1 base, J shed 0 bases, and the junction held 8 bases outside the gene matches. The CDR3 runs 18 residues. This chain's CDR3 is CASSQGAGSGRSTDTQYF. Written as DNA, the CDR3 is TGCGCCAGCAGCCAAGGGGCGGGTAGCGGGAGAAGCACAGATACGCAGTATTTT.

This clone occurred once. The chain has TRBV18 and TRBJ2-2; D possibly corresponds to TRBD1 (5 bases). CDR1 is KGHSH, CDR2 LQKENI, per germline. This CDR3 is built from 16 residues. Deletions cut 3 bases from V and 5 bases from J, with 16 bases between. The CDR3 spells CASSPKTVLGTGELFF. Here the CDR3 DNA reads TGTGCCAGCTCACCCAAGACAGTTTTGGGAACCGGGGAGCTGTTTTTT.

This sequence joins TRBV29-1 and TRBJ2-5; 7 bases agree with TRBD1. The germline V gene has CDR1 SQVTM and CDR2 ANQGSEA. The CDR3 loop spans 11 amino acids. With 5 bases clipped from V and 3 bases from J, the junction kept 0 bases outside the gene matches. The DNA of the CDR3 is TGCAGCGTTCAGGGGGAAGAGACCCAGTACTTC. This translates into CSVQGEETQYF.

V is TRBV7-9 and J is TRBJ2-7, with a possible D match to TRBD1 (6 bases). The CDR3 totals 16 residues. V lost 4 bases, J lost 0 bases, and 16 bases lay in between. Germline V gives CDR1 SEHNR, CDR2 FQNEAQ (reference sequence). CDR3 loop: CASSSRTARSSYEQYF. The CDR3, as DNA: TGTGCCAGCAGCTCGCGGACAGCCAGGAGCTCCTACGAGCAGTACTTC.

This chain links TRBV7-2 with TRBJ1-5; 9 nucleotides agree with TRBD1. The V gene's germline CDR1 is SGHTA and CDR2 FQGNSA. V lost 1 base, J lost 5 bases, and 3 bases stayed unmatched. This CDR3 has 15 amino acids. The DNA of the CDR3 is TGTGCCAGCAGCTTAGTAGGGACAGGGTATCAGCCCCAGCATTTT. It codes for CASSLVGTGYQPQHF.

The V gene is TRBV20-1, the J gene TRBJ2-7; D unresolved. Germline V lookup: CDR1 DFQATT, CDR2 SNEGSKA (reference sequence). The CDR3 is 11 amino acids. The germline V and J ends were trimmed by 6 bases and 6 bases, with 12 bases remaining between them. For the CDR3, the DNA is TGCAGTGCGTACACGGGTCGCGAGCAGTACTTC. Its protein is CSAYTGREQYF.

The count of this clone is one. Different DNA sequences within this sample yield the same CDR3. The chain couples TRBV28 to TRBJ2-5; 8 bases are a match to TRBD1. The CDR3 consists of 13 residues. Germline CDR1 reads MDHEN; CDR2 reads SYDVKM. Trimming took 6 bases from V and 3 from J; bases not matched to a gene: 3. The CDR3 loop reads CASRPTGEETQYF. The CDR3 DNA reads TGTGCCAGCAGGCCGACAGGGGAAGAGACCCAGTACTTC.

The chain recombines TRBV28 with TRBJ2-7; D might be TRBD2 (6 bases). The CDR3 is 15 amino acids. V lost 8 bases and J lost 7, with 24 bases in between. Germline assignment: CDR1 MDHEN and CDR2 SYDVKM. In DNA form, the CDR3 reads TGTGCCAGCGGCATAGCCGGGACGGAGGGGTGGGAGCAGTACTTC. Protein product: CASGIAGTEGWEQYF.

In DNA form, the CDR3 reads TGCGCCAGCAGCTCCGACAGGTCAGATACGCAGTATTTT. Amino acids: CASSSDRSDTQYF. This chain links TRBV4-3 with TRBJ2-3; a weak D match, TRBD1 (6 bases). Trimming pared 5 bases from V and 4 bases from J, leaving 10 bases between. The CDR3 spans 13 residues. CDR1 and CDR2 from the germline V gene are LGHNA and YSLEER.

As regards this clone: An end of the junction differs from the germline gene, which may be a read error. The rearrangement links TRBV4-3 to TRBJ2-7; no clear D. In germline, CDR1 is LGHNA, CDR2 YSLEER. The CDR3 spans 14 residues. CDR3 residues: CVSSQAATAYEQYF. CDR3 bases: TGCGTCAGCAGCCAGGCGGCTACCGCCTACGAGCAGTACTTC.

V and J are TRBV11-2 and TRBJ2-3, with 10 bases identical to TRBD2. In germline, CDR1 is SGHAT, CDR2 FQNNGV. CDR3 length: 16 residues. The V gene end was trimmed by 5 bases and the J gene end by 4 bases; junction bases not matched to a gene: 9. The CDR3 coding sequence is TGTGCCAGCAGCCTTCAAGCGGGGGGGGAACCAGATACGCAGTATTTT. Its protein is CASSLQAGGEPDTQYF.

The chain combines TRBV7-2 with TRBJ2-7; D is possibly TRBD1 (8 bases). The CDR3 has 13 amino acids. Germline lookup yields CDR1 SGHTA and CDR2 FQGNSA. Trimming pared 5 bases from V and 6 bases from J, leaving 14 bases between. The CDR3 loop reads CASSLQGEGEQYF. The CDR3 nucleotides read TGTGCCAGCAGCCTACAGGGGGAGGGCGAGCAGTACTTC.

The genes are TRBV9 and TRBJ2-3, with D perhaps TRBD1 (6 bases). Trimming cost V 4 bases and J 3 bases, with 15 bases left between them. The CDR3 is 15 amino acids. CDR1 is SGDLS and CDR2 is YYNGEE in the germline V gene. The CDR3 DNA reads as TGTGCCAGCAGCCGGACAGCCGGAGATACAGATACGCAGTATTTT. Amino acid sequence: CASSRTAGDTDTQYF.